This is a list of T cell receptor beta chains from one sample in a study of blood T cell repertoires in COVID-19. Sequenced by immunoSEQ multiplex PCR; TCRdb stores in-frame clones only, minus some. The sample lists 190,000 or so clones, just under 90% seen once, with about 0.95% in the top ten. Specimen: peripheral blood. All receptors come from a woman between 18 and 29 years old who had recovered from COVID-19. Both conserved end residues are part of each CDR3. Fields, in order: J gene, D gene, V gene, clone size, CDR3 DNA, CDR3 protein. D genes are given only for firm matches. Size values are once, few and many counts, or a class for expanded clones, and some rows have none.

>TRBJ2-1|TRBD1|TRBV12-5|few
TGTGCTAGTGGCCGTGGGACAGGGCAAAGCTCCTACAATGAGCAGTTCTTC
CASGRGTGQSSYNEQFF
>TRBJ2-1|NA|TRBV25-1|NA
TGTGCCAGCAGTGAAGGTTTGTCACAGTTGAACAATGAGCAGTTCTTC
CASSEGLSQLNNEQFF
>TRBJ2-3|TRBD1|TRBV6-1|NA
TGTGCCAGCAGTGAGTGGGACAGGGGATCCACAGATACGCAGTATTTT
CASSEWDRGSTDTQYF
>TRBJ1-1|NA|TRBV3-1/TRBV3-2|NA
TGTGCCAGCAGCCAAGACAGGGACACTGAAGCTTTCTTT
CASSQDRDTEAFF
>TRBJ1-2|TRBD1|TRBV5-1|once
TGCGCCAGCACCTCATCGACAGGGGACTATGGCTACACCTTC
CASTSSTGDYGYTF
>TRBJ1-2|NA|TRBV13|NA
TGTGCCAGCAGCTCCGTAGACAGATACTATGGCTACACCTTC
CASSSVDRYYGYTF
>TRBJ2-5|TRBD1|TRBV2|NA
TGTGCCAGCAGTGGACAGGGTCGATGGCAGACCCAGTACTTC
CASSGQGRWQTQYF
>TRBJ1-1|NA|TRBV30|few
TGTGCCTGGGGAAAACGGGGGTCTTTCACTGAAGCTTTCTTT
CAWGKRGSFTEAFF
>TRBJ1-2|NA|TRBV19|NA
TGTGCCAGTAGTATTTTTAGGGGCGCTTATGGCTACACCTTC
CASSIFRGAYGYTF
>TRBJ2-7|NA|TRBV13|NA
TGTGCCAGCAGCTTACTCCTCTCCTACGAGCAGTACTTC
CASSLLLSYEQYF